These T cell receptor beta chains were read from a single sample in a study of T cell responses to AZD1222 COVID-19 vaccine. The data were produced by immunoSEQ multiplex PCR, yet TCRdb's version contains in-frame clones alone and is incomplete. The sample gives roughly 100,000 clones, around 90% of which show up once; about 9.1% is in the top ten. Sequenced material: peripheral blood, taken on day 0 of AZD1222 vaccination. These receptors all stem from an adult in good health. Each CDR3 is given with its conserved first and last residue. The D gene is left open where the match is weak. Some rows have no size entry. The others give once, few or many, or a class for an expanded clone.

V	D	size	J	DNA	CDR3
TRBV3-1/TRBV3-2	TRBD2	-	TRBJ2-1	TGTGCCAGCAGCGACGGACTAGAGGGTTATGAGCAGTTCTTC	CASSDGLEGYEQFF
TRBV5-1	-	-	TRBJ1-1	TGCGCCAGCAGCTTGGAGGGGGAACTGGCTGAAGCTTTCTTT	CASSLEGELAEAFF
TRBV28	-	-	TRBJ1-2	TGTGCCAGCGGATCCGGGACGGCGAACTATGGCTACACCTTC	CASGSGTANYGYTF
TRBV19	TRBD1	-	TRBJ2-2	TGTGCCAGTAGTATCAATCATCAGGGGGCACAGTTCAGCGGGGAGCTGTTTTTT	CASSINHQGAQFSGELFF
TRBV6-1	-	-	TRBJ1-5	TGTGCCAGCAGTGAAACGGGGGTCCAGCCCCAGCATTTT	CASSETGVQPQHF
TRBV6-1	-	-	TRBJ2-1	TGTGCCAGCAGTGAAGGAAGGGTGGAGCAGTTCTTC	CASSEGRVEQFF
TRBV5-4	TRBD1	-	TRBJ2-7	TGTGCCAGCAGCGGGACAGGGGGCGGCGAGCAGTACTTC	CASSGTGGGEQYF
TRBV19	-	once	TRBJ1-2	TGTGCCAGTAGTTCAGGGGAAGTATGGTATGGCTACACCTTC	CASSSGEVWYGYTF
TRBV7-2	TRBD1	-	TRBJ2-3	TGTGCCAGCGGGGACAGGAATGCAGATACGCAGTATTTT	CASGDRNADTQYF
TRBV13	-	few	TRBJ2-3	TGTGCCAGCAGCCCCGGGGGCACAGATACGCAGTATTTT	CASSPGGTDTQYF
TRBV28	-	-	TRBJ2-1	TGTGCCAGCAGTTCATTCGGGAGCTACAATGAGCAGTTCTTC	CASSSFGSYNEQFF
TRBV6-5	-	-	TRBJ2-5	TGTGCCAGCAAACGGGGCACCCAAGAGACCCAGTACTTC	CASKRGTQETQYF
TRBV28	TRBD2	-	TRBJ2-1	TGTGCCAGCAGTTCTGGGGCTAGCGGGAGAAAAGAGCAGTTCTTC	CASSSGASGRKEQFF
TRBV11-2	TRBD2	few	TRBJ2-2	TGTGCCAGCACCCCAAGAGCGGGAGTATCGGGCACCGGGGAGCTGTTTTTT	CASTPRAGVSGTGELFF
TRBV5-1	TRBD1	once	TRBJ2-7	TGCGCCAGCAGCTTTCAATCGGGACAGGTCTCCTACGAGCAGTACTTC	CASSFQSGQVSYEQYF
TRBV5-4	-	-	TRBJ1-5	TGTGCCAGCAGCTTGGGGGGATTCGTTAAGGGTCTGGAGAATCAGCCCCAGCATTTT	CASSLGGFVKGLENQPQHF
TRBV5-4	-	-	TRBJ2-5	TGTGCCAGCAGCTTGGGAACGATGGGCCACCAAGAGACCCAGTACTTC	CASSLGTMGHQETQYF
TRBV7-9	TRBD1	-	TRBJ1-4	TGTGCCAGCAGCCTTCCGGGACAGGGGAATGAAAAACTGTTTTTT	CASSLPGQGNEKLFF
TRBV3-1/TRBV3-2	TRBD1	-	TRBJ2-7	TGTGCCAGCAGCCAGAGGGACAGGGGTCACGAGCAGTACTTC	CASSQRDRGHEQYF
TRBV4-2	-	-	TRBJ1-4	TGTGCCAGCAGCCAAGGGGCAGGTAATGAAAAACTGTTTTTT	CASSQGAGNEKLFF
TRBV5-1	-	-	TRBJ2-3	TGCGCCAGCAGTTCAGGGGACTCCCCTAGCACAGATACGCAGTATTTT	CASSSGDSPSTDTQYF
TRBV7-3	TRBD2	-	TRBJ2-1	TGTGCCAGCAGCCATCCCAAGACTAGCGGGAGGTCCAACTTCTACAATGAGCAGTTCTTC	CASSHPKTSGRSNFYNEQFF
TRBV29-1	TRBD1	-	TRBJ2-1	TGCAGCGTCGGAGGGACAGGGGCCAATGAGCAGTTCTTC	CSVGGTGANEQFF
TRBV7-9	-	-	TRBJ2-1	TGTGCCAGCAGCCCGGACTGGATCTTCCTTTTCTTC	CASSPDWIFLFF
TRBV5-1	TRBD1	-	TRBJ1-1	TGCGCCAGCAGACAGGGGCCAGACACTGAAGCTTTCTTT	CASRQGPDTEAFF
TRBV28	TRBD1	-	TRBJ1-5	TGTGCCAGCAGTCCTGACAGGGATAAGCCCCAGCATTTT	CASSPDRDKPQHF
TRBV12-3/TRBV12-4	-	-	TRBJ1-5	TGTGCCAGCGGGCTGCCCAGCGTCCAGCATTTT	CASGLPSVQHF
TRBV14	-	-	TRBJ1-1	TGTGCCAGCAGCCAAGTCCGAGGGAACACTGAAGCTTTCTTT	CASSQVRGNTEAFF
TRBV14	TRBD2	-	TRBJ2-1	TGTGCCAGCAGCTTGGGACTAGCGGGATTAAATGAGCAGTTCTTC	CASSLGLAGLNEQFF
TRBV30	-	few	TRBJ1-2	TGTGCCTGGAACCTCTGGGACCCTAACTATGGCTACACCTTC	CAWNLWDPNYGYTF
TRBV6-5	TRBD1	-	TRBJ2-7	TGTGCCAGCAGACTACAGGGGGGATCCTACGAGCAGTACTTC	CASRLQGGSYEQYF
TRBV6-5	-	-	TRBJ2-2	TGTGCCAGCGTCGGGGGTCCCGGGGAGCTGTTTTTT	CASVGGPGELFF
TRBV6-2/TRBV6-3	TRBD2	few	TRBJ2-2	TGTGCCAGCAGTTTGTTCCAAGGGACTAGCGGGAGTTTCGCCGGGGAGCTGTTTTTT	CASSLFQGTSGSFAGELFF
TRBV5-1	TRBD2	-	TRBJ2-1	TGCGCAACGTTGACTAGCGGGGGGTCGGATGAGCAGTTCTTC	CATLTSGGSDEQFF
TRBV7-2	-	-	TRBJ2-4	TGTGCCAGCAGCCCAGAAGGGATAGCCAAAAACATTCAGTACTTC	CASSPEGIAKNIQYF
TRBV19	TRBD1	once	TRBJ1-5	TGTGCCAGTAGTGGGGGACAGGGGTATCAGCCCCAGCATTTT	CASSGGQGYQPQHF
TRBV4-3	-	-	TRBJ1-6	TGCGCCAGCAGCCTGACGTTAGGGGGGCGGAATTCACCCCTCCACTTT	CASSLTLGGRNSPLHF
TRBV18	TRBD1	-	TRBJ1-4	TGTGCCAGCTCACGAACCGGGACAGGGGGCGTCGAAAAACTGTTTTTT	CASSRTGTGGVEKLFF
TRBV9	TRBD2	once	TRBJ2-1	TGTGCCAGCAGCGTAGCTGTGGGACTAGTTTTCAATGAGCAGTTCTTC	CASSVAVGLVFNEQFF
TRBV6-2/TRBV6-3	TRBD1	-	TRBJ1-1	TGTGCCAGCAGCAGCCGGGACAGGGGGGCGAACACTGAAGCTTTCTTT	CASSSRDRGANTEAFF
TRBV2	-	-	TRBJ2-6	TGTGCCAGCAGTGGTGCCCACTCTGGGGCCAACGTCCTGACTTTC	CASSGAHSGANVLTF
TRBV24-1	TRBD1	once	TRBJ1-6	TGTGCCACCAGTGAGCCCAGGCCCCCGACAGGGCCCCATTCACCCCTCCACTTT	CATSEPRPPTGPHSPLHF
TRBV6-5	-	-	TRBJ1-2	TGTGCCAGCAGAGAGGGAGTTGGATATTATGGCTACACCTTC	CASREGVGYYGYTF
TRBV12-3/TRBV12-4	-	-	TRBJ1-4	TGTGCCAGCAGTTTTTCTCTTGAAAAACTGTTTTTT	CASSFSLEKLFF
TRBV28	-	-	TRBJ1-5	TGTGCCAGCACCCAACTCCAATTTGGTCATCAGCCCCAGCATTTT	CASTQLQFGHQPQHF
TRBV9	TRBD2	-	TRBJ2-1	TGTGCCAGCAGCGTGGGGACTAGCGGGAGGGGATCCTACAATGAGCAGTTCTTC	CASSVGTSGRGSYNEQFF
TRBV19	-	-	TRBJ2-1	TGTGCCAGTAGTATATCAGGGAAACAGTTCTTC	CASSISGKQFF
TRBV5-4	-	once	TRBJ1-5	TGTGCCAGCAGCTTTCAGGGGAGCAATCAGCCCCAGCATTTT	CASSFQGSNQPQHF
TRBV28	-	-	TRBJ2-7	TGTGCCAGCAGTATAACAGGCTACGAGCAGTACTTC	CASSITGYEQYF
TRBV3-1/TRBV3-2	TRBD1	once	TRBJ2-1	TGTGCCAGCAGCCAGCGTGGACAGGGCCACAATGAGCAGTTCTTC	CASSQRGQGHNEQFF
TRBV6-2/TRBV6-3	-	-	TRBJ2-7	TGTGCCAGCAGTTACCCAGGGCTCTACGAGCAGTACTTC	CASSYPGLYEQYF